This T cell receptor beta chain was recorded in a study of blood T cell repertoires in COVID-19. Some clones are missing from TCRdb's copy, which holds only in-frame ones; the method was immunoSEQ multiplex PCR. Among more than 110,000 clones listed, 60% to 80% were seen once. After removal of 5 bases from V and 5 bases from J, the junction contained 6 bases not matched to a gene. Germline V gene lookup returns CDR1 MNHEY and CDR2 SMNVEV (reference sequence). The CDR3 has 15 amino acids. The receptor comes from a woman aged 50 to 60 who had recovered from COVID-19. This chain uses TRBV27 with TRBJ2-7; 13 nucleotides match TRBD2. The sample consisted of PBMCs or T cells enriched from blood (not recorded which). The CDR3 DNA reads TGTGCCAGCAGTCCCCGGACTAGCGGGGGAAACGAGCAGTACTTC. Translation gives CASSPRTSGGNEQYF.